The following is a TCR beta chain sequence with its context. Here immunoSEQ multiplex PCR was the method, and the copy in TCRdb shows in-frame clones only, minus some. The table has approximately 200,000 clones, about 85% seen once; the top ten hold around 2.3%. These data are taken from a study of blood T cell repertoires in COVID-19. Whole-study context: COVID-19 samples, acute and convalescent, were from the United States, Italy and Spain.

Germline V gives CDR1 KGHSH, CDR2 LQKENI. V shed 3 bases and J 8 bases; nucleotides not matched to a gene: 9. This CDR3 spans 16 amino acids. Participants, about 18 to 100 years old, spanned 24 US areas. The rearrangement links TRBV18 to TRBJ1-6; TRBD1 matches at 8 bases. The receptor was isolated from a woman aged 25 to 45 who had recovered from COVID-19. The sample consisted of PBMCs or T cells enriched from blood (not recorded which). CDR3 coding DNA: TGTGCCAGCTCACCGGAGATAGGACAGGGAGATTCACCCCTCCACTTT. The encoded protein is CASSPEIGQGDSPLHF.